These 18 T cell receptor beta chains were sequenced from one sample in a study of cytomegalovirus exposure and HLA in healthy donors. PCR was performed using 60 Vbeta and 13 Jbeta primers. Assay: immunoSEQ multiplex PCR; the TCRdb copy retains only in-frame clones and omits some. This table has some 200,000 clones, 79% appearing once. Material for sequencing was PBMCs. The receptors derive from a girl aged 5 to 17 in good health and CMV-seropositive.

J is TRBJ2-3 and V is TRBV7-2, with 10 bases that match TRBD2. Per the germline V gene, CDR1 is SGHTA and CDR2 is FQGNSA. The CDR3 runs to 13 residues. With V trimmed by 10 bases and J by 2 bases, 3 bases remained unmatched. CDR3 coding DNA: TGTGCCACACTAGCGGGGCCCACAGATACGCAGTATTTT. Translating it yields CATLAGPTDTQYF.

The genes are TRBV29-1 and TRBJ1-2; 8 bases agree with TRBD1. CDR1 and CDR2 (germline): SQVTM, ANQGSEA. This CDR3 is 14 amino acids long. Trimming cost V 6 bases and J 8 bases; bases outside gene matches: 14. DNA for the CDR3: TGCAGCGTGGGGGAATGGGACAGGCCCAGCGGCTACACCTTC. This sequence encodes CSVGEWDRPSGYTF.

This chain connects TRBV7-8 to TRBJ2-5; tentatively, D is TRBD1 (6 bases). From germline, CDR1 is SGHVS and CDR2 FQNEAQ. Trimming took off 8 bases at V and 2 bases at J, with 15 bases between the two ends. This CDR3 is built from 14 residues. CDR3 nucleotide sequence: TGTGCCAGCCTGGAGTGGGGGCTACAAGAGACCCAGTACTTC. This encodes CASLEWGLQETQYF.

The CDR3 loop reads CASSFRTGTGNTEAFF. CDR3 DNA sequence: TGTGCCAGCAGTTTCCGGACAGGGACAGGGAACACTGAAGCTTTCTTT. J is TRBJ1-1 and V is TRBV27, with 8 positions matching TRBD1. The CDR3 totals 16 residues. Trimming cost V 3 bases and J 1 base; bases outside gene matches: 7. Germline V CDR1 and CDR2: MNHEY, SMNVEV (reference sequence).

In this sample, this clone turned up a few times. The V call is TRBV25-1, the J call TRBJ2-7; 7 bases are shared with TRBD1. The trim removed 6 bases at V and 1 base at J, leaving 6 bases unmatched. The germline gives CDR1 MGHDK, CDR2 SYGVNS. The CDR3 consists of 14 residues. The CDR3, as DNA: TGTGCCAGCAGCACAGGGGTTCGGTCCTACGAGCAGTACTTC. Its translation: CASSTGVRSYEQYF.

This clone was seen more than once but under ten times. The chain carries TRBV27 and TRBJ2-7; D uncertain. In germline, CDR1 is MNHEY, CDR2 SMNVEV (reference sequence). V gave up 2 bases and J gave up 1 base, with 6 bases separating them. The CDR3 sequence is 13 residues long. Here the CDR3 DNA reads TGTGCCAGCAGTTTACAGTCTTCCTACGAGCAGTACTTC. Translated: CASSLQSSYEQYF.

The CDR3 nucleotides read TGTGCCAGCAGTGAAAGGGGGCAGTACTTC. This encodes CASSERGQYF. V usage is TRBV6-1 and J usage is TRBJ2-5, with a weak D call TRBD1 (6 bases). This CDR3 contains 10 residues. Trimming removed 2 bases at V and 11 bases at J, with 6 bases between. CDR1 and CDR2 (germline): MNHNS, SASEGT.

V gene TRBV30 combines with J gene TRBJ1-2; weak D call: TRBD1 (5 bases). The germline V gene has CDR1 GTSNPN and CDR2 SVGIG (reference sequence). The CDR3 has 12 residues. V was trimmed by 8 bases and J by 5 bases, leaving 15 bases between them. DNA for the CDR3: TGTGCCGGCCGGGACTATAAGTATGGCTACACCTTC. Its translation: CAGRDYKYGYTF. The entire variable domain, with the rest obtained from reference TRBV30 and TRBJ1-2, is as follows: SQTIHQWPATLVQPVGSPLSLECTVEGTSNPNLYWYRQAAGRGLQLLFYSVGIGQISSEVPQNLSASRPQDRQFILSSKKLLLSDSGFYLCAGRDYKYGYTFGSGTRLTVV.

The J gene is TRBJ2-2, the V gene TRBV4-1, with unresolved D. The CDR3 runs 14 residues. Germline V gene data show CDR1 as MGHRA and CDR2 as YSYEKL. The V gene lost 0 bases and the J gene lost 7 bases, with 9 bases spanning the gap. CDR3 bases: TGCGCCAGCAGCCAAGATGAGGAAATCGGGGAGCTGTTTTTT. Translation: CASSQDEEIGELFF.

The genes are TRBV9 and TRBJ1-1, with D perhaps TRBD1 (6 bases). The CDR3 runs 15 residues. Trimming took 4 bases from V and 0 from J, leaving 13 bases between them. Germline V gene sequence: CDR1 SGDLS, CDR2 YYNGEE. CDR3 loop: CASSSRTDMNTEAFF. CDR3 nucleotides: TGTGCCAGCAGCTCGAGGACAGATATGAACACTGAAGCTTTCTTT.

The rearrangement links TRBV7-2 to TRBJ1-3, with TRBD1 as a possible D gene (6 bases). Germline V gene sequence: CDR1 SGHTA, CDR2 FQGNSA. The V end was cut by 9 bases, the J end by 2 bases, with 11 bases between. The CDR3 runs 13 residues. The CDR3 protein is CASGQGPGNTIYF. The DNA for the CDR3 is TGTGCCAGTGGTCAGGGGCCTGGAAACACCATATATTTT.

This clone has a single count. This rearrangement joins TRBV11-3 to TRBJ2-1, with 8 bases identical to TRBD1. J was trimmed by 2 bases and V by 5 bases; bases with no gene match: 14. The CDR3 extends over 18 amino acids. Germline assignment: CDR1 SGHNT and CDR2 YENEEA. In nucleotides, the CDR3 is TGTGCCAGCAGCCCACAGCACGGGACAGGACAACCCTACAATGAGCAGTTCTTC. Amino acid sequence: CASSPQHGTGQPYNEQFF.

The chain joins TRBV7-6 to TRBJ2-3; the D gene is possibly TRBD1 (5 bases). V gave up 2 bases and J gave up 2 bases, with 11 bases separating them. The CDR3 extends over 15 amino acids. The V gene's germline CDR1 is SGHVS and CDR2 FNYEAQ. CDR3 sequence reads: CASSLSAGLTDTQYF. DNA of the CDR3: TGTGCCAGCAGCTTATCTGCAGGGCTCACAGATACGCAGTATTTT.

This chain connects TRBV4-3 to TRBJ2-3, with D uncertain. V was clipped by 1 base and J by 2 bases, with 7 bases between them. This CDR3 is 14 amino acids long. CDR1 and CDR2 from the germline V gene are LGHNA and YSLEER. The CDR3 coding sequence is TGCGCCAGCAGCCAAGGGGCTCACACAGATACGCAGTATTTT. This codes for CASSQGAHTDTQYF.

The chain links TRBV4-2 to TRBJ1-4; TRBD1 might be the D (6 bases). V shed 1 base and J shed 8 bases, with 8 bases lying between them. CDR3 length: 13 residues. Germline V CDR1 and CDR2: LGHNA, YNFKEQ. The CDR3 DNA reads TGTGCCAGCAGCCAAGTGGGGGCGGAAAAACTGTTTTTT. Protein: CASSQVGAEKLFF.

The chain joins TRBV7-9 to TRBJ1-3, with 9 positions matching TRBD1. J lost 2 bases, V lost 5 bases, and 7 bases had no gene match. The CDR3 spans 16 residues. CDR1 SEHNR and CDR2 FQNEAQ come from the germline V gene (reference sequence). The CDR3 here is CASSPRTGEAGNTIYF. The DNA of the CDR3 is TGTGCCAGCAGCCCCCGGACAGGGGAGGCTGGAAACACCATATATTTT.

This chain joins TRBV9 and TRBJ1-6, with no clear D. The V and J ends lost 3 bases and 10 bases respectively, with 8 bases between them. The CDR3 contains 12 residues. Per germline, CDR1 SGDLS and CDR2 YYNGEE. This CDR3 reads CASSAPGSPLHF. The CDR3 DNA reads TGTGCCAGCAGCGCCCCAGGATCACCCCTCCACTTT. Supplemented by reference TRBV9 and TRBJ1-6, the full variable domain reads DSGVTQTPKHLITATGQRVTLRCSPRSGDLSVYWYQQSLDQGLQFLIQYYNGEERAKGNILERFSAQQFPDLHSELNLSSLELGDSALYFCASSAPGSPLHFGNGTRLTVT.

This chain uses TRBV4-1 with TRBJ2-1, with D uncertain. The V end was cut by 4 bases, the J end by 5 bases, with 15 bases between. Per the germline V gene, CDR1 is MGHRA and CDR2 is YSYEKL. This CDR3 region has 15 residues. As DNA, the CDR3 is TGCGCCAGCAGCCCGAGGTTGCCGGTTGACAATGAGCAGTTCTTC. Translating it yields CASSPRLPVDNEQFF.